This T cell receptor (beta chain) is drawn from a study of tumor-infiltrating lymphocytes in localized non-small cell lung cancer. Concerning this clone: Its antigen is as yet unknown.

V was cut by 6 bases and J by 2 bases, with 17 bases left in between. The length of the CDR3 is 15 residues. Germline values: CDR1 MNHNY, CDR2 SVGAGI (reference sequence). The data were produced by immunoSEQ multiplex PCR, yet TCRdb's version contains in-frame clones alone and is incomplete. The table records around 16,000 clones, just under 80% of them present only once. Study-level points and caveats: No link was found between tumor T-cell fraction and recurrence-free survival. Immunotypes IM1 and IM2 had similar TCR-derived T-cell fractions.

This receptor was identified in a human donor with non-small cell lung cancer. The sample comprised lung tumor tissue. The chain combines TRBV6-6 with TRBJ2-7; D tentatively reads TRBD1 or TRBD2 (5 bases each). CDR3 amino acids: CASSPAGTGTYEQYF. The CDR3 DNA reads TGTGCCAGCAGCCCCGCCGGGACGGGAACCTACGAGCAGTACTTC.